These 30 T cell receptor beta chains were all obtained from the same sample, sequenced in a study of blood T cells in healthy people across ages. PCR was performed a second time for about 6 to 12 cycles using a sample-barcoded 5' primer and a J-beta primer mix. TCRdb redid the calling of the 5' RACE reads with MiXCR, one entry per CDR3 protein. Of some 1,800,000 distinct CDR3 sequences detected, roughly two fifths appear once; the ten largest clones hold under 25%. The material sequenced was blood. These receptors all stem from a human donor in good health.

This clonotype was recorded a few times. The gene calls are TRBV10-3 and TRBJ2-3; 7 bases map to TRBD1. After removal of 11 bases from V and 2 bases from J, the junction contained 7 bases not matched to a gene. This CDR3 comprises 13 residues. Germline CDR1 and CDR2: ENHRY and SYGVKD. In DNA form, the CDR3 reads TGTGCCGCCAGACAGGGATTCACAGATACGCAGTATTTT. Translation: CAARQGFTDTQYF.

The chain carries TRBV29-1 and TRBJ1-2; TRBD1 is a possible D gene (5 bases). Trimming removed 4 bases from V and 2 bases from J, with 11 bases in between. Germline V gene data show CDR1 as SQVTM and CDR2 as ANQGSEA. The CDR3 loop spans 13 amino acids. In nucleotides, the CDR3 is TGCAGCGTTGGGTTTGGGGGAAACTATGGCTACACCTTC. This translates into CSVGFGGNYGYTF.

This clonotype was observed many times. CDR3 in amino acids: CASSLVGATYNEQFF. The CDR3 nucleotides are TGTGCCAGCAGCTTAGTCGGAGCGACCTACAATGAGCAGTTCTTC. J is TRBJ2-1 and V is TRBV7-2; the D is unclear. V dropped 1 base and J dropped 2 bases, with 9 bases sitting between them. This CDR3 region has 15 residues. Germline loops: CDR1 SGHTA, CDR2 FQGNSA.

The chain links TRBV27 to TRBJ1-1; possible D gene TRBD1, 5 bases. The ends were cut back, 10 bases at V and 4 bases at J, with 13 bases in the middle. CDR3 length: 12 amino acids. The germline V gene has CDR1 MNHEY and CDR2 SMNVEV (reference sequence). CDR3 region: CATQGGGTEAFF. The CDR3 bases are TGTGCCACCCAGGGCGGCGGCACTGAAGCTTTCTTT.

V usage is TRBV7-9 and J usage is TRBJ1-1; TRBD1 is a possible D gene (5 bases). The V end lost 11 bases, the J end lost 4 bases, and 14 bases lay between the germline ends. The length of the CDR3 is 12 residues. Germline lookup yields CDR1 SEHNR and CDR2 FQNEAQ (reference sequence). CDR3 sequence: CAPSDRRTEAFF. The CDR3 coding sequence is TGTGCCCCTTCCGACAGACGCACTGAAGCTTTCTTT.

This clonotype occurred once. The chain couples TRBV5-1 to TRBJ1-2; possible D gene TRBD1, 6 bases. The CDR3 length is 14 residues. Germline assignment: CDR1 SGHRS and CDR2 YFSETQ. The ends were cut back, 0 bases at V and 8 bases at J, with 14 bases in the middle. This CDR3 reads CASSLGGHQKGYTF. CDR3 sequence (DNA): TGCGCCAGCAGCTTGGGGGGACACCAGAAGGGCTACACCTTC.

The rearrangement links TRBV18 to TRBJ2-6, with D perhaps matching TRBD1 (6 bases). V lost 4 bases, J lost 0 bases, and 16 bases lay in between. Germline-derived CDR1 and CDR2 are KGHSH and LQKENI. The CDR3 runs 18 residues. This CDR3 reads CASSRQTGDDSGANVLTF. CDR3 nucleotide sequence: TGTGCCAGCTCACGACAGACAGGAGACGACTCTGGGGCCAACGTCCTGACTTTC. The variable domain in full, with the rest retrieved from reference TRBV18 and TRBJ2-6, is NAGVMQNPRHLVRRRGQEARLRCSPMKGHSHVYWYRQLPEEGLKFMVYLQKENIIDESGMPKERFSAEFPKEGPSILRIQQVVRGDSAAYFCASSRQTGDDSGANVLTFGAGSRLTVL.

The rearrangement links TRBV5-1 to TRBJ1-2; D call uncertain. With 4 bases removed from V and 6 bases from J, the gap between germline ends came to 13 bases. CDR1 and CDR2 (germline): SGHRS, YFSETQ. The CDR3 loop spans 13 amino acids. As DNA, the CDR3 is TGCGCCAGCAGCGCGGGCGGAATGGATGGCTACACCTTC. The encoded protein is CASSAGGMDGYTF.

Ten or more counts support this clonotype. The CDR3 DNA sequence: TGCAGTGCTCCACCCCTAGGGTCCTCCTACGAGCAGTACTTC. Its translation is CSAPPLGSSYEQYF. The chain joins TRBV20-1 to TRBJ2-7; D is uncertain. Germline loops: CDR1 DFQATT, CDR2 SNEGSKA (reference sequence). The V end lost 5 bases, the J end lost 0 bases, and 14 bases lay between the germline ends. The CDR3 spans 14 residues.

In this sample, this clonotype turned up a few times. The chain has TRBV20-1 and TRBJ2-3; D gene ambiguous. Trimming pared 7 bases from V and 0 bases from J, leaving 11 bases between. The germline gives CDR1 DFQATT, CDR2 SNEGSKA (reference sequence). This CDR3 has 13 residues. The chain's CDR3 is CSVDVASTDTQYF. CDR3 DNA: TGCAGTGTAGACGTAGCTAGCACAGATACGCAGTATTTT.

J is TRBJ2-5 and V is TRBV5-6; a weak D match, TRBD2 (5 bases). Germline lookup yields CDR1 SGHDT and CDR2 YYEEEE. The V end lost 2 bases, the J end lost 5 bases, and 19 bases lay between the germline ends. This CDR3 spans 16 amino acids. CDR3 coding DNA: TGTGCCAGCAGCTTCCCGTCTACACCACTAGAGGAGACCCAGTACTTC. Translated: CASSFPSTPLEETQYF.

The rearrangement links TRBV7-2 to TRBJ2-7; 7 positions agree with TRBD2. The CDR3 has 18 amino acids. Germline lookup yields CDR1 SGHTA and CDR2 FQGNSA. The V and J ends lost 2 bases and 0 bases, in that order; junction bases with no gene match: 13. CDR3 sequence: CASSLRPGGGESSYEQYF. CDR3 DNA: TGTGCCAGCAGCTTACGACCCGGGGGAGGGGAGAGCTCCTACGAGCAGTACTTC.

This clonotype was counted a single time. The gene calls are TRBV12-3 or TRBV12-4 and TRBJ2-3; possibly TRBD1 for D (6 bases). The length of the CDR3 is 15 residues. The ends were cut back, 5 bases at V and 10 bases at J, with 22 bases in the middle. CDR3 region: CASSKSNAQGNAQYF. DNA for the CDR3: TGTGCCAGCAGTAAATCAAACGCACAGGGAAATGCGCAGTATTTT.

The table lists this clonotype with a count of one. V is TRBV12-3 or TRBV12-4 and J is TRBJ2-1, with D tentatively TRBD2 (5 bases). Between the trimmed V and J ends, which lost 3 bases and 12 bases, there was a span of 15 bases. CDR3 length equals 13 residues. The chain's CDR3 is CASSFFPGNGQFF. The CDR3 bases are TGTGCCAGCAGTTTCTTTCCGGGAAACGGGCAGTTCTTC.

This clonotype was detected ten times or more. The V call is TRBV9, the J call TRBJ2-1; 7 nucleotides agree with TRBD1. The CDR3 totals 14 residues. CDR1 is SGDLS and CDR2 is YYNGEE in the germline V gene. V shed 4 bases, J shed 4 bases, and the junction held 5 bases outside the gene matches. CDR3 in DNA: TGTGCCAGCAGCATACAGGGGATGTACAATGAGCAGTTCTTC. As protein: CASSIQGMYNEQFF.

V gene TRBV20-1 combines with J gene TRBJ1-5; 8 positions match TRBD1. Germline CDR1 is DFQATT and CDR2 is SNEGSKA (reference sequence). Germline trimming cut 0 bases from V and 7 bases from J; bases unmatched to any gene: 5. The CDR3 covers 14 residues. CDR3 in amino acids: CSARDRTGRQPQHF. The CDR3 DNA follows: TGCAGTGCTAGAGATCGGACAGGGAGACAGCCCCAGCATTTT.

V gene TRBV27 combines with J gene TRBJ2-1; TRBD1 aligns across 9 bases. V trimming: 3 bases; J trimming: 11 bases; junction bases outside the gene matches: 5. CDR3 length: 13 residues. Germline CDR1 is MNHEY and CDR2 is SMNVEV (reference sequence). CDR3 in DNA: TGTGCCAGCAGTTTGGGGACAGGGTTGCAGCAGTTCTTC. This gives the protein CASSLGTGLQQFF.

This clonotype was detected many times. The CDR3 DNA is TGTGCCAGCAGGGGGCTGTATGGCTACACCTTC. Protein: CASRGLYGYTF. This chain uses TRBV12-3 or TRBV12-4 with TRBJ1-2, with D perhaps matching TRBD1 (5 bases). This CDR3 is 11 amino acids long. Trimming left V 6 bases short and J 5 bases short, with 7 bases between.

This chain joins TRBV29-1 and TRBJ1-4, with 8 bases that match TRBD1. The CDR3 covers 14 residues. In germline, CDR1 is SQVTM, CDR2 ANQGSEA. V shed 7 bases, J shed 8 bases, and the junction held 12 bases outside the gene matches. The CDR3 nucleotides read TGCAGCGCTCTATCGACAGGGGAACGGGAAAAACTGTTTTTT. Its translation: CSALSTGEREKLFF.

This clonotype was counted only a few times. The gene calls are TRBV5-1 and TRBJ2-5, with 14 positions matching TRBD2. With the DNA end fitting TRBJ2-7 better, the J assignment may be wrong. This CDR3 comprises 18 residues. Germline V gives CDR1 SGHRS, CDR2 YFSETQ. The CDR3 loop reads CASSLRGRTSGGLSEQYF. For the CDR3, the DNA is TGCGCCAGCAGCCTTCGGGGGAGGACTAGCGGGGGGCTTAGCGAGCAGTACTTC.

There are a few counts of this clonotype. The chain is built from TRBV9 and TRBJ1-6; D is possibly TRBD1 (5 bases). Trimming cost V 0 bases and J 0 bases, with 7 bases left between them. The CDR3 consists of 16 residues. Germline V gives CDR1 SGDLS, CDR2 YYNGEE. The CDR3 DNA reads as TGTGCCAGCAGCGTAGGACAGAGCTCCTATAATTCACCCCTCCACTTT. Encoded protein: CASSVGQSSYNSPLHF.

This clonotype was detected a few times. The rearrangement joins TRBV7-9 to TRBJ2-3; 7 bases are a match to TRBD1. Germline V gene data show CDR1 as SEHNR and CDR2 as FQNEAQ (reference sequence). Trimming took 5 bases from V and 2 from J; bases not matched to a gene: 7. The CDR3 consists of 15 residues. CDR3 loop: CASSHSTGLTDTQYF. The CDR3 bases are TGTGCCAGCAGCCATTCGACAGGGCTCACAGATACGCAGTATTTT.

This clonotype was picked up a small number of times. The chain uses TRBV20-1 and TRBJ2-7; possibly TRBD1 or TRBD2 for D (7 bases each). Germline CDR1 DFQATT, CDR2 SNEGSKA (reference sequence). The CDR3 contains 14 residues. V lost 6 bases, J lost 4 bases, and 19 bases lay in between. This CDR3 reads CSADLRQGGYEQYF. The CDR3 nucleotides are TGCAGTGCCGACCTTCGACAGGGAGGGTACGAGCAGTACTTC.

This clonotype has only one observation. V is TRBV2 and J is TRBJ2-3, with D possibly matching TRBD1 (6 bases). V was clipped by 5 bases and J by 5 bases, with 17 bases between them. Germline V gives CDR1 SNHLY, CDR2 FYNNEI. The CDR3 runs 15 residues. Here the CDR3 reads CASSRAGAHGDTQYF. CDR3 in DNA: TGTGCCAGCAGTAGAGCAGGGGCACACGGAGATACGCAGTATTTT. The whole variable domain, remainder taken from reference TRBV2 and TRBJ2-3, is EPEVTQTPSHQVTQMGQEVILRCVPISNHLYFYWYRQILGQKVEFLVSFYNNEISEKSEIFDDQFSVERPDGSNFTLKIRSTKLEDSAMYFCASSRAGAHGDTQYFGPGTRLTVL.

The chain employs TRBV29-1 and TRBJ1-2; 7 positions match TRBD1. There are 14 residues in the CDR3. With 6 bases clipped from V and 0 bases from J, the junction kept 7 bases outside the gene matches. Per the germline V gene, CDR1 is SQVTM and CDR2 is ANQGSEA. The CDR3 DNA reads TGCAGCGTACCCGACAGGGCAACTAACTATGGCTACACCTTC. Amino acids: CSVPDRATNYGYTF.

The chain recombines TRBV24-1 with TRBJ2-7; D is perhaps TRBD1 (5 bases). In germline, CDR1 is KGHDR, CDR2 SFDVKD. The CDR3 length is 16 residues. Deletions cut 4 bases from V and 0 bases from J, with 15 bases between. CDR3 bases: TGTGCCACCAGTGAAGGCGACAGAAGTTCCTCCTACGAGCAGTACTTC. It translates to CATSEGDRSSSYEQYF.

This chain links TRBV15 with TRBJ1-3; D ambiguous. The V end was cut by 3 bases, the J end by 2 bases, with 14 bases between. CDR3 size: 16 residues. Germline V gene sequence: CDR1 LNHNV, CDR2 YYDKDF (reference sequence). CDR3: CATSRMPTHPGNTIYF. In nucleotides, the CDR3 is TGTGCCACCAGCAGGATGCCGACCCACCCTGGAAACACCATATATTTT.

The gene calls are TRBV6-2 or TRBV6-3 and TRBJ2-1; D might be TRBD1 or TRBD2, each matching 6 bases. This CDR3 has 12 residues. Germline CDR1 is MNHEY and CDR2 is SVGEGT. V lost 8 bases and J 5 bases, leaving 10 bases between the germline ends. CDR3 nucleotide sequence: TGTGCCAGCGGGGGGCCCAACAATGAGCAGTTCTTC. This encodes CASGGPNNEQFF.

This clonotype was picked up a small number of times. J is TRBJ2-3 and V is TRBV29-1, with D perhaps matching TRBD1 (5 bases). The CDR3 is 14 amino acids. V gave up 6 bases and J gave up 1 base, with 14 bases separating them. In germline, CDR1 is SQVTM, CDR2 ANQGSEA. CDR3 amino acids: CSVQTGDGTDTQYF. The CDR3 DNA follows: TGCAGCGTACAAACAGGCGACGGCACAGATACGCAGTATTTT.

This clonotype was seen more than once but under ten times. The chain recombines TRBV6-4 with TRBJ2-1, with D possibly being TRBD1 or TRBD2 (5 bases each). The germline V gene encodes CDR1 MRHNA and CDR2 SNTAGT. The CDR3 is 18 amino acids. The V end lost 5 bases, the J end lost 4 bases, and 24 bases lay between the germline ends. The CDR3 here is CASSSGTPRPPGYNEQFF. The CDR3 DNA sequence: TGTGCCAGCAGTTCCGGGACCCCTAGACCTCCGGGGTACAATGAGCAGTTCTTC.